This is a list of T cell receptor beta chains from one sample in a study of CD8 T cells in ankylosing spondylitis. TCRdb fed the 5' RACE reads into MiXCR, producing one record per CDR3 protein. This sample has fewer than 80,000 distinct CDR3 sequences; approximately 5.3% occur once, and the top ten carry about 2%. The sample was blood, either unsorted or a sorted T cell fraction (not recorded which). Every receptor here comes from a male donor with ankylosing spondylitis or in good health (not recorded which). Each CDR3 is given with its conserved first and last residue. A D gene is named only where the DNA matches it firmly. A clone size is listed for some rows: how often the clone was seen (once, few, many), or a class if it is expanded.

>TRBV6-4|many|15|TRBD2|TRBJ2-1
TGTGCCAGCAGTGACTTCCAGCGGGGGAACAATGAGCAGTTCTTC
CASSDFQRGNNEQFF
>TRBV7-9|many|16|TRBD2|TRBJ2-1
TGTGCCAGCAGCTTAGCGCCGGGACTAGTTCACAATGAGCAGTTCTTC
CASSLAPGLVHNEQFF
>TRBV19|few|14|TRBD1|TRBJ2-2
TGTGCCAGTCCAAGGACAGGGAACACCGGGGAGCTGTTTTTT
CASPRTGNTGELFF
>TRBV7-6|many|15|TRBD2|TRBJ2-3
TGTGCCAGCAGCTTAGTTGGGGGGGGCACAGATACGCAGTATTTT
CASSLVGGGTDTQYF
>TRBV10-3|many|12|.|TRBJ1-1
TGTGCCATCAGTGAGTATGAAGCCGAAGCTTTCTTT
CAISEYEAEAFF
>TRBV18|many|16|.|TRBJ2-5
TGTGCCAGCTCACCAGGGAGGTTGATACTCCAAGAGACCCAGTACTTC
CASSPGRLILQETQYF
>TRBV12-3/TRBV12-4|many|17|TRBD1|TRBJ1-2
TGTGCCAGCAGACCAAAAGATGGGACAGGAACTAACTATGGCTACACCTTC
CASRPKDGTGTNYGYTF
>TRBV7-2|many|16|TRBD1|TRBJ2-3
TGTGCCAGCAGCTGGCGGACAGGGTTTAGTTCAGATACGCAGTATTTT
CASSWRTGFSSDTQYF
>TRBV9|many|17|.|TRBJ1-2
TGTGCCAGCAGCGACCCTCCACAGGGCCCCACTAACTATGGCTACACCTTC
CASSDPPQGPTNYGYTF
>TRBV28|.|14|.|TRBJ2-7
TGTGCCAGCAGGCCTGGGGGTACCTCCTACGAGCAGTACTTC
CASRPGGTSYEQYF
>TRBV7-8|many|13|.|TRBJ1-1
TGTGCCAGCAGCTCCCAGGAGAACACTGAAGCTTTCTTT
CASSSQENTEAFF
>TRBV27|many|13|.|TRBJ1-5
TGTGCCAGCAGTTTAAACGTAAATCAGCCCCAGCATTTT
CASSLNVNQPQHF
>TRBV20-1|many|15|TRBD2|TRBJ2-1
TGCAGTGCTAGAGCCATGGCGGGGGTTGGGAATGAGCAGTTCTTC
CSARAMAGVGNEQFF
>TRBV24-1|many|14|.|TRBJ2-7
TGTGCCACCCCATCGCCGGGACACTTCTACGAGCAGTACTTC
CATPSPGHFYEQYF
>TRBV9|many|14|TRBD1|TRBJ2-7
TGTGCCAGCAGCCCGTGGACAGGGCACCACGAGCAGTACTTC
CASSPWTGHHEQYF
>TRBV28|many|17|TRBD2|TRBJ2-3
TGTGCCAGCAGTTTTAGGGGGCTAGCGGGAAGCACAGATACGCAGTATTTT
CASSFRGLAGSTDTQYF
>TRBV15|many|15|.|TRBJ2-5
TGTGCCACCAGCAGAGAAGGACTCCGTTTCGAGACCCAGTACTTC
CATSREGLRFETQYF
>TRBV20-1|many|13|.|TRBJ2-7
TGCAGTGCTACCGGGAGCGAGGACTACGAGCAGTACTTC
CSATGSEDYEQYF
>TRBV20-1|many|15|TRBD2|TRBJ2-7
TGCAGTGCTAGCTTCCCCGGGACTAGTAGGTACGAGCAGTACTTC
CSASFPGTSRYEQYF
>TRBV27|many|17|.|TRBJ1-5
TGTGCCAGCAGTTTAGCCCCTCCCAGGGAGTGGAATCAGCCCCAGCATTTT
CASSLAPPREWNQPQHF
>TRBV11-2|many|18|TRBD1|TRBJ2-2
TGTGCCAGCAGCTTAATTTTAGGGACAGAGCCGAACACCGGGGAGCTGTTTTTT
CASSLILGTEPNTGELFF
>TRBV5-1|medium-sized|11|.|TRBJ1-2
TGCGCCAGCAGGGACAGCTATGGCTACACCTTC
CASRDSYGYTF
>TRBV20-1|many|13|TRBD2|TRBJ2-2
TGCAGTGCTTCCACCGGGGGGACTGGGGAGCTGTTTTTT
CSASTGGTGELFF
>TRBV5-6|many|18|TRBD1|TRBJ1-3
TGTGCCAGCAGCCTGCTTGGACAGGGTCAACTGCCTGGAAACACCATATATTTT
CASSLLGQGQLPGNTIYF
>TRBV6-1|many|14|.|TRBJ2-3
TGTGCCAGCACCCCTACCTACGGGGGATCAACGCAGTATTTT
CASTPTYGGSTQYF
>TRBV3-1|.|13|.|TRBJ1-5
TGTGCCAGCAGCCAAGACCTAAATCAGCCCCAGCATTTT
CASSQDLNQPQHF
>TRBV28|many|13|.|TRBJ1-6
TGTGCCAGCAAACCATTACTTAATTCACCCCTCCACTTT
CASKPLLNSPLHF
>TRBV6-2/TRBV6-3|many|12|.|TRBJ1-3
TGTGCCACCGCCGGACAGATAGACACCATATATTTT
CATAGQIDTIYF
>TRBV20-1|many|14|.|TRBJ1-4
TGCAGTGCTAGAGATCCGGGAGGTCGTGAAAAACTGTTTTTT
CSARDPGGREKLFF
>TRBV9|many|21|.|TRBJ2-4
TGTGCCAGCAGCGTAGGCGATACCACCATCCCAGGATTAGGAGCGGGAAACATTCAGTACTTC
CASSVGDTTIPGLGAGNIQYF
>TRBV28|many|13|.|TRBJ2-7
TGTGCCACCTCGCCCCGAACAGGGTTTGAGCAGTACTTC
CATSPRTGFEQYF
>TRBV5-1|many|14|.|TRBJ1-1
TGCGCCAGCAGCTGGACGGCAGGGGACACTGAAGCTTTCTTT
CASSWTAGDTEAFF
>TRBV24-1|many|16|TRBD1|TRBJ2-2
TGTGCCACTCGACAGGGGTCCCTCTCGAACACCGGGGAGCTGTTTTTT
CATRQGSLSNTGELFF
>TRBV18|many|14|.|TRBJ2-2
TGTGCCAGCTCACCATTCGGCGTCACCGGGGAGCTGTTTTTT
CASSPFGVTGELFF
>TRBV2|.|14|TRBD1|TRBJ1-2
TGTGCCAGCAGTGTCCTGACAGGGAACTATGGCTACACCTTC
CASSVLTGNYGYTF
>TRBV7-2|.|14|.|TRBJ1-4
TGTGCCAGCAGCTTCGGAGCCATAAGTGAAAAACTGTTTTTT
CASSFGAISEKLFF
>TRBV29-1|many|16|TRBD1|TRBJ1-1
TGCAGCGCCTCGCCGCGACAGGGGGGGTCGGGCGCTGAAGCTTTCTTT
CSASPRQGGSGAEAFF
>TRBV27|many|16|.|TRBJ2-1
TGTGCCAGCAGTTTATCCCAGGGGCTCTCCTACAATGAGCAGTTCTTC
CASSLSQGLSYNEQFF
>TRBV27|many|19|TRBD2|TRBJ2-3
TGTGCCAGCAGTTTGGGGACGGGGTTGCGGGGGGGCCGAGTAGATACGCAGTATTTT
CASSLGTGLRGGRVDTQYF
>TRBV20-1|many|11|.|TRBJ2-7
TGCAGTGCTATTATTATCTACGAGCAGTACTTC
CSAIIIYEQYF
>TRBV12-3/TRBV12-4|many|14|.|TRBJ1-2
TGTGCCAGCAGCCCGGGACATTCTAACTATGGCTACACCTTC
CASSPGHSNYGYTF
>TRBV10-3|many|13|.|TRBJ1-1
TGTGCCATCAGTGAAGGGAATTCGGGCGAAGCTTTCTTT
CAISEGNSGEAFF
>TRBV6-1|many|13|TRBD2|TRBJ2-7
TGTGCCAGCAGCCGGGGGGGGACGCACGAGCAGTACTTC
CASSRGGTHEQYF